The 7 T cell receptor beta chains reported below all come from one sample, sequenced in a study of cytomegalovirus exposure and HLA in healthy donors. Libraries were prepared by immunoSEQ multiplex PCR; TCRdb keeps only in-frame clonotypes and omits some of them. This sample has about 220,000 clones, with about 93% found just once. Sequencing was done on a sample of PBMCs. The receptors come from a woman under 30 in good health and CMV-seronegative.

This clone was seen a handful of times. V and J are TRBV2 and TRBJ1-5; maybe TRBD1 (5 bases). Germline CDR1 SNHLY, CDR2 FYNNEI. CDR3 length: 15 amino acids. V lost 5 bases, J lost 7 bases, and 18 bases lay in between. CDR3 nucleotide sequence: TGTGCCAGCAGTACCCCTGGTGGGGGGAACCAGCCCCAGCATTTT. It codes for CASSTPGGGNQPQHF.

The chain employs TRBV5-1 and TRBJ1-2, with 7 bases matching TRBD1. V lost 0 bases, J lost 4 bases, and 3 bases stayed unmatched. CDR3 length equals 14 residues. CDR1 SGHRS and CDR2 YFSETQ come from the germline V gene. The DNA for the CDR3 is TGCGCCAGCAGCTTGGATAGGGGGCCCTATGGCTACACCTTC. Translation: CASSLDRGPYGYTF.

This sequence joins TRBV6-6 and TRBJ1-1; D is uncertain. Germline loops: CDR1 MNHNY, CDR2 SVGAGI (reference sequence). The CDR3 has 13 residues. Trimming took 4 bases from V and 1 from J, leaving 7 bases between them. CDR3 nucleotides: TGTGCCAGCAGTTTGGCCGAGAACACTGAAGCTTTCTTT. Translated, it gives CASSLAENTEAFF.

The rearrangement joins TRBV19 to TRBJ1-1; the match to TRBD1 covers 9 bases. The CDR3 has 16 residues. V lost 4 bases to trimming and J lost 0 bases; unmatched junction nucleotides: 6. Germline loops: CDR1 LNHDA, CDR2 SQIVND (reference sequence). CDR3 in DNA: TGTGCCAGTAGTACTAGGACAGGGGCCATGAACACTGAAGCTTTCTTT. Protein sequence: CASSTRTGAMNTEAFF.

About this clone itself: Different DNA sequences within this sample yield the same CDR3. The rearrangement uses TRBV6-5 and TRBJ2-7; 9 bases match TRBD2. This CDR3 region has 16 residues. Germline loops: CDR1 MNHEY, CDR2 SVGAGI. After removal of 0 bases from V and 1 base from J, the junction contained 4 bases not matched to a gene. The CDR3 here is CASSYSGGRASYEQYF. Here the CDR3 DNA reads TGTGCCAGCAGTTACTCGGGCGGGAGGGCTTCCTACGAGCAGTACTTC.

CDR3: CASSSGTEANYGYTF. CDR3 sequence (DNA): TGTGCCAGCAGCTCCGGAACCGAGGCAAACTATGGCTACACCTTC. This chain connects TRBV5-4 to TRBJ1-2, with unresolved D. CDR1 is SGHNT, CDR2 YYREEE, per germline (reference sequence). The CDR3 is made up of 15 amino acids. V dropped 3 bases and J dropped 2 bases, with 14 bases sitting between them.

The chain uses TRBV5-1 and TRBJ1-2; no definite D call. Trimming pared 5 bases from V and 7 bases from J, leaving 15 bases between. The CDR3 sequence is 13 residues long. The germline V gene has CDR1 SGHRS and CDR2 YFSETQ. CDR3 loop: CASRPEGVGGYTF. For the CDR3, the DNA is TGCGCCAGCAGACCGGAGGGAGTTGGTGGCTACACCTTC. The full variable domain, with the rest looked up from reference TRBV5-1 and TRBJ1-2, is KAGVTQTPRYLIKTRGQQVTLSCSPISGHRSVSWYQQTPGQGLQFLFEYFSETQRNKGNFPGRFSGRQFSNSRSEMNVSTLELGDSALYLCASRPEGVGGYTFGSGTRLTVV.